The T cell receptor (beta chain) under discussion was sequenced for a study of beta chain features in type 1 diabetes. Study results and limitations: Since sequencing was performed on cDNA, cells with high TCR expression could be over-represented. All four CD4+ subsets of Type 1 diabetes patients contained TCRB CDR3s that were moderately but significantly shorter.

The entirety of the isolated RNA underwent reverse transcription, so expressed TCRB transcripts were sequenced. Assay used: immunoSEQ multiplex PCR; TCRdb lists only in-frame clones, some missing. This table holds about 170,000 clones, roughly 8% found once. Cells sorted by CD45RO/CCR7/CD25/CD127/CD95/CD27 comprised CD4+ naive, central memory, regulatory and stem cell-like memory cells. As for this clone: What it binds is not known.

V lost 4 bases, J lost 7 bases, and 9 bases stayed unmatched. This CDR3 has 15 residues. The germline V gene has CDR1 SGHTA and CDR2 FQGNSA. Sequenced material: central memory CD4+ T cells from blood. This chain connects TRBV7-2 to TRBJ2-1; 8 bases match TRBD1. The receptor was isolated from a woman in her thirties or forties with type 1 diabetes. CDR3 in amino acids: CASSSQDRARNEQFF. As DNA, the CDR3 is TGTGCCAGCAGCTCCCAGGACAGGGCCAGGAATGAGCAGTTCTTC.